What follows are 24 T cell receptor beta chains derived from one specimen sequenced in a study of PD-L1 blockade in urothelial cancer. Using immunoSEQ multiplex PCR, the repertoire was profiled, and TCRdb retains in-frame clones only, with some absent. The sample lists about 130,000 clones; approximately 84% were seen once. The time point denotes: pretreatment peripheral blood. The sample here was PBMCs, taken around atezolizumab (anti-PD-L1) treatment. The receptor set was obtained from a man aged 45-60 years with urothelial cancer.

The sample holds a few counts of this clone. The chain couples TRBV25-1 to TRBJ2-2; 9 bases agree with TRBD2. Per the germline V gene, CDR1 is MGHDK and CDR2 is SYGVNS. The CDR3 consists of 17 residues. The junction had 5 bases not matched to a gene; V was cut back by 3 bases and J by 0 bases. CDR3 DNA sequence: TGTGCCAGCAGTGATAAGGCGGGAGGGCCGAACACCGGGGAGCTGTTTTTT. Its protein is CASSDKAGGPNTGELFF.

The chain carries TRBV30 and TRBJ1-3; D gene uncertain. Trimming took 4 bases from V and 0 from J, leaving 10 bases between them. CDR3 length: 14 amino acids. Germline CDR1 is GTSNPN and CDR2 is SVGIG (reference sequence). The DNA for the CDR3 is TGTGCCTGGAACTCAGACTACTCTGGAAACACCATATATTTT. Protein product: CAWNSDYSGNTIYF.

V and J are TRBV6-6 and TRBJ1-2; D might be TRBD1 (5 bases). Germline CDR1 reads MNHNY; CDR2 reads SVGAGI (reference sequence). Trimming pared 7 bases from V and 8 bases from J, leaving 20 bases between. This CDR3 spans 14 amino acids. CDR3 sequence: CASTPSGGARGYTF. In DNA form, the CDR3 reads TGTGCCAGCACCCCGTCGGGAGGGGCGCGAGGCTACACCTTC.

This chain joins TRBV7-2 and TRBJ1-1; D may be TRBD1 (5 bases). Germline CDR1 and CDR2: SGHTA and FQGNSA. V dropped 6 bases and J dropped 8 bases, with 16 bases sitting between them. The CDR3 is 13 residues long. CDR3: CASSTDLNREAFF. The CDR3 DNA follows: TGTGCCAGCAGTACCGATCTAAACAGGGAAGCTTTCTTT.

This chain connects TRBV11-3 to TRBJ2-7; possible D gene TRBD1, 6 bases. The CDR3 is 15 residues long. V was cut by 5 bases and J by 0 bases, with 14 bases left in between. Looked up from germline, CDR1 is SGHNT and CDR2 is YENEEA. CDR3 in amino acids: CASSARGSSSYEQYF. Here the CDR3 DNA reads TGTGCCAGCAGCGCCAGGGGATCCTCCTCCTACGAGCAGTACTTC.

V gene TRBV30 combines with J gene TRBJ2-5, with D perhaps TRBD2 (5 bases). V was clipped by 2 bases and J by 7 bases, with 14 bases between them. The CDR3 has 13 amino acids. Germline V gene sequence: CDR1 GTSNPN, CDR2 SVGIG (reference sequence). Written as DNA, the CDR3 is TGTGCCTGGAGTCCACTAGGGTCGAGGACCCAGTACTTC. The encoded protein is CAWSPLGSRTQYF. The whole variable domain, filled in from reference TRBV30 and TRBJ2-5, reads SQTIHQWPATLVQPVGSPLSLECTVEGTSNPNLYWYRQAAGRGLQLLFYSVGIGQISSEVPQNLSASRPQDRQFILSSKKLLLSDSGFYLCAWSPLGSRTQYFGPGTRLLVL.

The chain uses TRBV6-4 and TRBJ2-2; 7 nucleotides agree with TRBD1. V shed 6 bases, J shed 0 bases, and the junction held 4 bases outside the gene matches. The CDR3 has 15 amino acids. The germline CDR1 and CDR2 sequences are MRHNA and SNTAGT. The CDR3 nucleotides read TGTGCCAGCAGCCCCGGGACAGCGAACACCGGGGAGCTGTTTTTT. Translation gives CASSPGTANTGELFF.

This chain links TRBV7-2 with TRBJ2-3; the match to TRBD1 covers 10 bases. CDR3 length: 18 amino acids. The germline gives CDR1 SGHTA, CDR2 FQGNSA. Trimming took 0 bases from V and 5 from J; bases not matched to a gene: 11. This CDR3 is CASSLAHIGQGVGDTQYF. CDR3 bases: TGTGCCAGCAGCTTAGCGCATATCGGACAGGGGGTTGGAGATACGCAGTATTTT.

The chain links TRBV15 to TRBJ2-1; possibly TRBD1 for D (5 bases). The CDR3 runs to 16 residues. V was pared by 5 bases and J by 8 bases, with 22 bases between. Germline-derived CDR1 and CDR2 are LNHNV and YYDKDF (reference sequence). In DNA form, the CDR3 reads TGTGCCACCAGCCCCAAACAGGCCCCCTCCTTCGATGAGCAGTTCTTC. Its protein is CATSPKQAPSFDEQFF.

The gene calls are TRBV5-4 and TRBJ2-1; 11 bases are a match to TRBD2. V lost 4 bases, J lost 7 bases, and 7 bases stayed unmatched. Germline V CDR1 and CDR2: SGHNT, YYREEE (reference sequence). The CDR3 runs to 15 residues. The CDR3 loop is CASSPLTSGSNEQFF. The CDR3 DNA sequence: TGTGCCAGCAGCCCACTAACTAGCGGGAGTAATGAGCAGTTCTTC.

The rearrangement links TRBV6-5 to TRBJ1-5; TRBD1 agrees at 8 bases. Trimming took 5 bases from V and 6 from J; bases not matched to a gene: 6. The CDR3 is 14 amino acids. Germline CDR1 reads MNHEY; CDR2 reads SVGAGI. CDR3 DNA sequence: TGTGCCAGCAGTATAGACAGGGGAGGTCAGCCCCAGCATTTT. It is translated as CASSIDRGGQPQHF.

About this clone itself: The sample carries other DNA sequences with the same CDR3. V usage is TRBV5-1 and J usage is TRBJ1-5; 7 bases are a match to TRBD1. The CDR3 extends over 13 amino acids. The ends lost 4 bases at V and 5 bases at J; junction bases unmatched: 3. CDR1 and CDR2 (germline): SGHRS, YFSETQ. This CDR3 reads CASSPQGDQPQHF. The CDR3 DNA reads TGCGCCAGCAGCCCGCAGGGGGATCAGCCCCAGCATTTT.

This chain connects TRBV7-9 to TRBJ2-1, with a weak D call TRBD1 (6 bases). With 5 bases removed from V and 7 bases from J, the gap between germline ends came to 9 bases. CDR3 size: 12 residues. In germline, CDR1 is SEHNR, CDR2 FQNEAQ (reference sequence). Written as DNA, the CDR3 is TGTGCCAGCAGCGCCCAGGGGAATGAGCAGTTCTTC. Amino acid sequence: CASSAQGNEQFF.

This chain links TRBV11-2 with TRBJ2-3; the match to TRBD1 covers 9 bases. Per germline, CDR1 SGHAT and CDR2 FQNNGV. The CDR3 is made up of 15 amino acids. J was trimmed by 6 bases and V by 5 bases; bases with no gene match: 9. Here the CDR3 reads CASSRQGGFADTQYF. The CDR3 region has the DNA TGTGCCAGCAGCCGACAGGGGGGATTCGCGGATACGCAGTATTTT. The full variable domain, completed using reference TRBV11-2 and TRBJ2-3, is EAGVAQSPRYKIIEKRQSVAFWCNPISGHATLYWYQQILGQGPKLLIQFQNNGVVDDSQLPKDRFSAERLKGVDSTLKIQPAKLEDSAVYLCASSRQGGFADTQYFGPGTRLTVL.

The sample holds many counts of this clone. This chain links TRBV7-9 with TRBJ2-5; possibly TRBD2 for D (6 bases). The germline V and J ends were trimmed by 2 bases and 3 bases, with 16 bases remaining between them. The CDR3 is 16 residues long. Germline assignment: CDR1 SEHNR and CDR2 FQNEAQ (reference sequence). CDR3 sequence reads: CASSLSPGLGEETQYF. In nucleotides, the CDR3 is TGTGCCAGCAGCTTATCACCGGGACTGGGGGAAGAGACCCAGTACTTC.

This clone has at least ten counts. The V gene is TRBV13, the J gene TRBJ2-2; TRBD2 is a possible D gene (5 bases). V lost 6 bases to trimming and J lost 4 bases, with 6 bases between them. This CDR3 has 12 amino acids. CDR1 and CDR2 from the germline V gene are PRHDT and FYEKMQ (reference sequence). The CDR3 nucleotides are TGTGCCAGCAGGGGGAGCACCGGGGAGCTGTTTTTT. It codes for CASRGSTGELFF.

This chain joins TRBV7-2 and TRBJ2-3; TRBD2 might be the D (5 bases). V lost 5 bases, J lost 8 bases, and 8 bases lay in between. Germline V gives CDR1 SGHTA, CDR2 FQGNSA. This CDR3 region has 11 residues. The CDR3 region is CASSDYGTQYF. The CDR3 region has the DNA TGTGCCAGCAGCGACTACGGTACGCAGTATTTT.

J is TRBJ2-7 and V is TRBV28; TRBD1 matches at 7 bases. The CDR3 is 14 residues long. Trimming took 6 bases from V and 2 from J; bases not matched to a gene: 7. From germline, CDR1 is MDHEN and CDR2 SYDVKM. The DNA of the CDR3 is TGTGCCAGCAGGGCAGGGACAGCCCCCTACGAGCAGTACTTC. This sequence encodes CASRAGTAPYEQYF.

The chain links TRBV6-5 to TRBJ2-5; 7 positions agree with TRBD2. J was trimmed by 5 bases and V by 2 bases; bases with no gene match: 5. The CDR3 extends over 14 amino acids. Germline assignment: CDR1 MNHEY and CDR2 SVGAGI. CDR3 in amino acids: CASSYISGSETQYF. In nucleotides, the CDR3 is TGTGCCAGCAGTTACATTAGCGGGTCGGAGACCCAGTACTTC.

This clone was observed at least ten times. The rearrangement joins TRBV27 to TRBJ2-5, with 8 bases that match TRBD2. Germline CDR1 MNHEY, CDR2 SMNVEV (reference sequence). After removal of 4 bases from V and 5 bases from J, the junction contained 6 bases not matched to a gene. The CDR3 loop spans 14 amino acids. CDR3 DNA sequence: TGTGCCAGCAGTTCTCTAGGGACTAGTGAGACCCAGTACTTC. This sequence encodes CASSSLGTSETQYF.

V usage is TRBV7-2 and J usage is TRBJ2-4; 10 positions match TRBD1. The V gene's germline CDR1 is SGHTA and CDR2 FQGNSA. The junction had 9 bases not matched to a gene; V was cut back by 5 bases and J by 2 bases. This CDR3 has 17 amino acids. The CDR3 DNA reads as TGTGCCAGCAGCGTCAGGACAGGGGGGGGATCCAAAAACATTCAGTACTTC. Protein: CASSVRTGGGSKNIQYF.

This clone was seen a few times. The CDR3: CASSQGGNKDYGYTF. The CDR3 bases are TGTGCCAGCAGCCAAGGAGGCAATAAGGACTATGGCTACACCTTC. This chain connects TRBV14 to TRBJ1-2; no definite D call. CDR1 is SGHDN and CDR2 is FVKESK in the germline V gene. Trimming took 1 base from V and 3 from J, leaving 12 bases between them. The CDR3 sequence is 15 residues long.

V usage is TRBV6-6 and J usage is TRBJ1-2, with D unresolved. V was clipped by 5 bases and J by 5 bases, with 6 bases between them. From germline, CDR1 is MNHNY and CDR2 SVGAGI (reference sequence). CDR3 length equals 11 residues. The CDR3 protein is CASSAEYGYTF. The DNA for the CDR3 is TGTGCCAGCAGTGCGGAATATGGCTACACCTTC.

Note on this clone: Other nucleotide sequences from this sample produce the same CDR3. CDR3 in amino acids: CASRQGTYEQYF. In DNA form, the CDR3 reads TGTGCCAGCAGACAGGGTACCTACGAGCAGTACTTC. The chain uses TRBV28 and TRBJ2-7; tentatively, D is TRBD1 (6 bases). The CDR3 consists of 12 residues. Germline CDR1 MDHEN, CDR2 SYDVKM. V lost 6 bases, J lost 2 bases, and 8 bases lay in between.